Following are 20 T cell receptor beta chains from one sample sequenced in a study of blood T cells in healthy people across ages (dated by TCRdb to the mid-2010s). The library was produced with 5' RACE. TCRdb lists the instrument as Illumina HiSeq 2500. A second PCR of 7 to 11 cycles was performed with a sample-barcoded 5' primer and a J-beta primer mix. The public reads were reanalyzed by TCRdb: fastp trimming at Q25, MiXCR alignment, in-frame beta chains only. Records with the same CDR3 protein are collapsed into one entry carrying the most frequent genes and DNA. Across this sample there are 700,000 to 1,000,000 distinct CDR3 sequences, with under 45% seen only once. The ten largest clones represent roughly a fifth of the sample. The specimen was blood. The receptor set was obtained from a man aged 55 to 70 in good health.

This clonotype was seen a few times. The chain links TRBV5-1 to TRBJ2-6; possibly TRBD2 for D (7 bases). Germline V lookup: CDR1 SGHRS, CDR2 YFSETQ. The CDR3 is 18 residues long. V dropped 3 bases and J dropped 1 base, with 17 bases sitting between them. CDR3 residues: CASSSEGGRSSGANVLTF. Written as DNA, the CDR3 is TGCGCCAGCAGCTCGGAGGGGGGGCGCAGTTCTGGGGCCAACGTCCTGACTTTC.

The chain has TRBV6-6 and TRBJ1-5, with 7 bases that match TRBD1. Germline CDR1 MNHNY, CDR2 SVGAGI (reference sequence). There are 16 residues in the CDR3. V lost 2 bases, J lost 0 bases, and 4 bases stayed unmatched. The CDR3 coding sequence is TGTGCCAGCAGTTACCCGACAGGGTATAGCAATCAGCCCCAGCATTTT. This codes for CASSYPTGYSNQPQHF.

This clonotype was recorded once. V is TRBV19 and J is TRBJ2-3, with unresolved D. The CDR3 has 13 residues. Trimming left V 6 bases short and J 0 bases short, with 7 bases between. Per the germline V gene, CDR1 is LNHDA and CDR2 is SQIVND (reference sequence). The CDR3 bases are TGTGCCAGTAGGATCCTTAGCACAGATACGCAGTATTTT. The encoded protein is CASRILSTDTQYF.

J is TRBJ2-3 and V is TRBV4-1; 9 bases fit TRBD2. V lost 4 bases, J lost 3 bases, and 11 bases stayed unmatched. The CDR3 covers 17 residues. Per the germline V gene, CDR1 is MGHRA and CDR2 is YSYEKL. Here the CDR3 reads CASSRYAAGGMTDTQYF. The CDR3 DNA sequence: TGCGCCAGCAGCCGCTACGCCGCGGGGGGGATGACAGATACGCAGTATTTT.

The chain recombines TRBV14 with TRBJ1-6, with 9 bases lining up with TRBD1. The V and J ends lost 7 bases and 8 bases, in that order; junction bases with no gene match: 3. Per germline, CDR1 SGHDN and CDR2 FVKESK. The length of the CDR3 is 13 residues. The CDR3 reads CASNRDRDSPLHF. The CDR3 nucleotides read TGTGCCAGCAACCGGGACAGGGATTCACCCCTCCACTTT.

This chain connects TRBV6-5 to TRBJ2-7, with TRBD1 matching 7 bases. This CDR3 is 15 amino acids long. The V and J ends lost 2 bases and 0 bases, in that order; junction bases with no gene match: 4. The germline gives CDR1 MNHEY, CDR2 SVGAGI. The CDR3 DNA reads TGTGCCAGCAGTTACCGGAGGACAGGCTCCTACGAGCAGTACTTC. The encoded protein is CASSYRRTGSYEQYF.

The rearrangement links TRBV6-2 or TRBV6-3 to TRBJ1-4; TRBD1 might be the D (6 bases). CDR1 and CDR2 from the germline V gene are MNHEY and SVGEGT. Trimming stripped 6 bases from V and 6 bases from J, with 11 bases between. The CDR3 length is 13 residues. CDR3 sequence reads: CASSGQNHEKLFF. CDR3 coding DNA: TGTGCCAGCAGCGGACAGAACCATGAAAAACTGTTTTTT.

The chain carries TRBV3-1 and TRBJ1-1; D perhaps matches TRBD1 (6 bases). CDR1 LGHDT and CDR2 YNNKEL come from the germline V gene (reference sequence). The CDR3 is 15 amino acids. V was shortened by 4 bases and J by 6 bases, with 18 bases between the two germline ends. CDR3 protein: CASSPTGSAGSEAFF. DNA of the CDR3: TGTGCCAGCAGCCCCACAGGGAGCGCAGGCTCTGAAGCTTTCTTT. Variable domain in full (rest from reference TRBV3-1 and TRBJ1-1): DTAVSQTPKYLVTQMGNDKSIKCEQNLGHDTMYWYKQDSKKFLKIMFSYNNKELIINETVPNRFSPKSPDKAHLNLHINSLELGDSAVYFCASSPTGSAGSEAFFGQGTRLTVV.

The chain couples TRBV11-2 to TRBJ2-1; the D is unclear. V was clipped by 5 bases and J by 9 bases, with 14 bases between them. CDR1 SGHAT and CDR2 FQNNGV come from the germline V gene. The CDR3 consists of 13 residues. CDR3 protein: CASSTYLVPEQFF. The CDR3 nucleotides are TGTGCCAGCAGCACCTACCTAGTACCTGAGCAGTTCTTC.

The chain links TRBV4-2 to TRBJ1-2, with D perhaps TRBD1 (5 bases). Trimming took 8 bases from V and 3 from J, leaving 13 bases between them. The CDR3 spans 13 residues. The germline V gene has CDR1 LGHNA and CDR2 YNFKEQ. DNA of the CDR3: TGTGCCAGCGGCCCCGGGACGGACTATGGCTACACCTTC. Protein sequence: CASGPGTDYGYTF.

This chain connects TRBV2 to TRBJ2-7; 9 nucleotides align to TRBD1. The germline V gene encodes CDR1 SNHLY and CDR2 FYNNEI. After removal of 7 bases from V and 3 bases from J, the junction contained 7 bases not matched to a gene. The CDR3 consists of 14 residues. CDR3 in DNA: TGTGCCAGCATGTGGGGACAGGGTTTCTACGAGCAGTACTTC. Translated, it gives CASMWGQGFYEQYF.

This clonotype was found a few times. The rearrangement uses TRBV6-5 and TRBJ2-3; weak D call: TRBD2 (5 bases). CDR3 length: 15 amino acids. The V and J ends lost 2 bases and 4 bases respectively, with 13 bases between them. CDR1 and CDR2 (germline): MNHEY, SVGAGI. The chain's CDR3 is CASSYRGPPADTQYF. The CDR3 region has the DNA TGTGCCAGCAGTTACCGGGGTCCCCCCGCAGATACGCAGTATTTT.

The chain joins TRBV20-1 to TRBJ1-6; tentative D call: TRBD1 (5 bases). Germline CDR1 reads DFQATT; CDR2 reads SNEGSKA (reference sequence). This CDR3 has 16 amino acids. The V and J ends lost 0 bases and 3 bases respectively, with 12 bases between them. The CDR3 protein is CSAREHPGRYNSPLHF. The CDR3 nucleotides read TGCAGTGCTAGAGAGCACCCGGGACGCTATAATTCACCCCTCCACTTT.

This chain connects TRBV4-3 to TRBJ2-3; perhaps TRBD2 as D (7 bases). CDR1 and CDR2 (germline): LGHNA, YSLEER. There are 17 residues in the CDR3. The V and J ends lost 3 bases and 4 bases respectively, with 20 bases between them. The chain's CDR3 is CASSQRGGQHQADTQYF. CDR3 nucleotide sequence: TGCGCCAGCAGCCAGAGGGGGGGACAACACCAGGCAGATACGCAGTATTTT.

The chain employs TRBV30 and TRBJ2-1; D gene ambiguous. V lost 4 bases and J lost 10, with 17 bases in between. This CDR3 region has 13 residues. Germline values: CDR1 GTSNPN, CDR2 SVGIG (reference sequence). The CDR3 protein is CAWTRLTGREQFF. In DNA form, the CDR3 reads TGTGCCTGGACCAGACTTACCGGTCGGGAGCAGTTCTTC. Supplemented by reference TRBV30 and TRBJ2-1, the full variable domain reads SQTIHQWPATLVQPVGSPLSLECTVEGTSNPNLYWYRQAAGRGLQLLFYSVGIGQISSEVPQNLSASRPQDRQFILSSKKLLLSDSGFYLCAWTRLTGREQFFGPGTRLTVL.

The chain is built from TRBV4-3 and TRBJ2-3; 8 positions match TRBD2. CDR1 is LGHNA, CDR2 YSLEER, per germline. This CDR3 comprises 17 residues. The J segment lost 3 bases and the V segment lost 0 bases, leaving 8 bases of the junction unmatched. The chain's CDR3 is CASSQDRVLAVTDTQYF. The CDR3 nucleotides read TGCGCCAGCAGCCAAGATCGGGTACTAGCGGTGACAGATACGCAGTATTTT.

The rearrangement uses TRBV6-5 and TRBJ2-1, with TRBD1 as a possible D gene (5 bases). Germline CDR1 is MNHEY and CDR2 is SVGAGI. The V and J ends lost 2 bases and 4 bases respectively, with 15 bases between them. This CDR3 has 16 residues. CDR3 DNA: TGTGCCAGCAGTTACGATGGTGGAGACAGTTACAATGAGCAGTTCTTC. Translating gives CASSYDGGDSYNEQFF.

The chain joins TRBV30 to TRBJ2-1; D is uncertain. V was clipped by 3 bases and J by 9 bases, with 15 bases between them. CDR1 is GTSNPN, CDR2 SVGIG, per germline (reference sequence). The CDR3 consists of 13 residues. CDR3 residues: CAWSPILLGEQFF. The CDR3 nucleotides are TGTGCCTGGAGCCCAATCCTCCTAGGTGAGCAGTTCTTC.

The CDR3 is CASSPGRGKETQYF. As DNA, the CDR3 is TGTGCCAGCAGCCCCGGGAGGGGAAAAGAGACCCAGTACTTC. The chain links TRBV7-9 to TRBJ2-4; 8 positions agree with TRBD2. The J call may be mistaken, given a closer DNA end match to TRBJ2-5. Per the germline V gene, CDR1 is SEHNR and CDR2 is FQNEAQ (reference sequence). This CDR3 comprises 14 residues.

This chain connects TRBV20-1 to TRBJ2-7; D not certain. Trimming took off 3 bases at V and 7 bases at J, with 16 bases between the two ends. This CDR3 has 13 amino acids. The germline CDR1 and CDR2 sequences are DFQATT and SNEGSKA (reference sequence). Here the CDR3 reads CSASEGRYNEQYF. In nucleotides, the CDR3 is TGCAGTGCTAGTGAAGGTAGATACAATGAGCAGTACTTC.